A single sample gave rise to the 22 T cell receptor beta chains below, sequenced in a study of cytomegalovirus exposure and HLA in healthy donors. PCR used 60 Vbeta primers and 13 Jbeta primers. Clones were read by immunoSEQ multiplex PCR, and TCRdb kept only the in-frame ones, dropping some. Found here are 180,000 or so clones, around 74% of them singletons; the top ten hold about 3.4%. The source material was PBMCs. The receptors shown here come from a female donor in good health and CMV-seronegative.

The V gene is TRBV11-2, the J gene TRBJ2-5, with 8 bases aligning to TRBD2. V shed 4 bases, J shed 2 bases, and the junction held 12 bases outside the gene matches. Per germline, CDR1 SGHAT and CDR2 FQNNGV. The CDR3 covers 17 residues. The CDR3 coding sequence is TGTGCCAGCAGCTCCTTTACGGGACTAGTGGGGCAAGAGACCCAGTACTTC. This sequence encodes CASSSFTGLVGQETQYF.

The chain is built from TRBV25-1 and TRBJ1-1, with a tentative D call TRBD1 (5 bases). Trimming pared 3 bases from V and 1 base from J, leaving 15 bases between. Germline CDR1 is MGHDK and CDR2 is SYGVNS. This CDR3 is 16 amino acids long. CDR3: CASSELGGRTNTEAFF. CDR3 sequence (DNA): TGTGCCAGCAGTGAGCTCGGGGGGAGGACGAACACTGAAGCTTTCTTT.

This clone was counted between two and nine times. V gene TRBV6-1 combines with J gene TRBJ1-2; tentatively, D is TRBD1 (6 bases). Trimming removed 2 bases from V and 5 bases from J, with 9 bases in between. The germline gives CDR1 MNHNS, CDR2 SASEGT. The CDR3 has 13 amino acids. The CDR3 DNA is TGTGCCAGCAGTGAACAGGGGAAATATGGCTACACCTTC. This codes for CASSEQGKYGYTF.

This clone was counted a single time. The J gene is TRBJ1-2, the V gene TRBV5-4; no definite D call. CDR3 size: 14 residues. Germline loops: CDR1 SGHNT, CDR2 YYREEE (reference sequence). V dropped 1 base and J dropped 8 bases, with 15 bases sitting between them. CDR3 in DNA: TGTGCCAGCAGCTTGCGGCAGCCTCCGGGAGGCTACACCTTC. It yields the protein CASSLRQPPGGYTF.

The chain combines TRBV27 with TRBJ2-1; D is undetermined. Germline assignment: CDR1 MNHEY and CDR2 SMNVEV (reference sequence). Trimming shortened V by 3 bases and J by 9 bases, and 15 bases separated the two germline ends. The length of the CDR3 is 14 residues. CDR3 nucleotide sequence: TGTGCCAGCAGTTTTGGATCTGGGCGAAGTGAGCAGTTCTTC. Protein: CASSFGSGRSEQFF.

Points on this clone: Other DNA sequences in this sample translate to the same CDR3. The chain employs TRBV7-3 and TRBJ1-2, with 9 nucleotides matching TRBD1. The CDR3 has 13 residues. V shed 6 bases and J 8 bases; nucleotides not matched to a gene: 7. Germline V gene sequence: CDR1 SGHTA, CDR2 FQGTGA. In nucleotides, the CDR3 is TGTGCCAGCAGTCAGGGACAGGGTGGAGGCTACACCTTC. Its translation is CASSQGQGGGYTF. The whole variable domain, remainder taken from reference TRBV7-3 and TRBJ1-2, is GAGVSQTPSNKVTEKGKYVELRCDPISGHTALYWYRQSLGQGPEFLIYFQGTGAADDSGLPNDRFFAVRPEGSVSTLKIQRTERGDSAVYLCASSQGQGGGYTFGSGTRLTVV.

This rearrangement joins TRBV11-2 to TRBJ2-7; TRBD1 agrees at 8 bases. The junction had 13 bases not matched to a gene; V was cut back by 6 bases and J by 3 bases. Germline V gene data show CDR1 as SGHAT and CDR2 as FQNNGV. The CDR3 has 16 amino acids. In nucleotides, the CDR3 is TGTGCCAGCAGACGACGTCGCGGGACAGGCGACTACGAGCAGTACTTC. This sequence encodes CASRRRRGTGDYEQYF.

This clone was found a few times. V usage is TRBV5-1 and J usage is TRBJ2-3; 9 nucleotides agree with TRBD2. Germline values: CDR1 SGHRS, CDR2 YFSETQ. V trimming: 4 bases; J trimming: 4 bases; junction bases outside the gene matches: 10. The CDR3 spans 16 residues. The CDR3 here is CASSPYSGGAADTQYF. CDR3 coding DNA: TGCGCCAGCAGCCCGTATAGCGGGGGTGCCGCAGATACGCAGTATTTT.

V is TRBV6-6 and J is TRBJ1-1; D gene unclear. Trimming took off 2 bases at V and 6 bases at J, with 10 bases between the two ends. The germline CDR1 and CDR2 sequences are MNHNY and SVGAGI (reference sequence). The CDR3 covers 13 residues. CDR3 DNA sequence: TGTGCCAGCAGTTACGAGTCTCCCCCTGAAGCTTTCTTT. Translated: CASSYESPPEAFF.

The chain is built from TRBV9 and TRBJ1-1, with TRBD1 identical over 7 bases. V gave up 3 bases and J gave up 4 bases; unmatched junction bases: 3. This CDR3 region has 13 residues. The germline gives CDR1 SGDLS, CDR2 YYNGEE. The CDR3 region is CASSAAGGTEAFF. The CDR3 region has the DNA TGTGCCAGCAGCGCGGCAGGGGGCACTGAAGCTTTCTTT.

The gene calls are TRBV19 and TRBJ2-5; the match to TRBD2 covers 8 bases. Germline V gene data show CDR1 as LNHDA and CDR2 as SQIVND (reference sequence). The CDR3 runs 17 residues. The ends lost 4 bases at V and 1 base at J; junction bases unmatched: 11. As DNA, the CDR3 is TGTGCCAGTAGTAGGGCTGGAGCGGGGGTTTTCCAAGAGACCCAGTACTTC. This translates into CASSRAGAGVFQETQYF.

The V gene is TRBV18, the J gene TRBJ2-1; D perhaps matches TRBD1 (6 bases). The germline V gene encodes CDR1 KGHSH and CDR2 LQKENI. Trimming stripped 3 bases from V and 5 bases from J, with 17 bases between. The length of the CDR3 is 16 residues. CDR3 in amino acids: CASSPGRGEGDNEQFF. DNA of the CDR3: TGTGCCAGCTCACCGGGCAGGGGTGAAGGGGACAATGAGCAGTTCTTC.

This clone was seen only a few times. This chain uses TRBV19 with TRBJ2-1; the D gene is possibly TRBD2 (5 bases). The V end lost 6 bases, the J end lost 1 base, and 13 bases lay between the germline ends. Germline CDR1 is LNHDA and CDR2 is SQIVND (reference sequence). CDR3 length equals 15 residues. The CDR3 here is CASSEGSYSYNEQFF. CDR3 DNA sequence: TGTGCCAGTAGCGAGGGAAGTTATTCCTACAATGAGCAGTTCTTC.

This chain joins TRBV28 and TRBJ2-5, with 9 nucleotides matching TRBD2. The CDR3 is 16 amino acids. V shed 2 bases, J shed 2 bases, and the junction held 6 bases outside the gene matches. The germline V gene has CDR1 MDHEN and CDR2 SYDVKM. The CDR3 sequence is CASSLRLAEMQETQYF. CDR3 nucleotides: TGTGCCAGCAGTTTAAGACTAGCGGAAATGCAAGAGACCCAGTACTTC.

The chain has TRBV28 and TRBJ1-2; D may be TRBD1 (5 bases). V was trimmed by 5 bases and J by 8 bases, leaving 12 bases between them. Germline assignment: CDR1 MDHEN and CDR2 SYDVKM. The CDR3 has 12 residues. CDR3 region: CASSLQALGYTF. CDR3 in DNA: TGTGCCAGCAGTCTACAGGCCCTGGGCTACACCTTC.

J is TRBJ2-3 and V is TRBV27; 11 nucleotides align to TRBD2. The CDR3 runs to 16 residues. Germline assignment: CDR1 MNHEY and CDR2 SMNVEV (reference sequence). V shed 3 bases and J 0 bases; nucleotides not matched to a gene: 2. CDR3 nucleotide sequence: TGTGCCAGCAGTTTGGGACTAGCGGAGAGCACAGATACGCAGTATTTT. Translated, it gives CASSLGLAESTDTQYF.

The chain uses TRBV6-5 and TRBJ1-6; D is undetermined. Germline CDR1 MNHEY, CDR2 SVGAGI. Trimming pared 6 bases from V and 5 bases from J, leaving 5 bases between. This CDR3 comprises 12 residues. CDR3 sequence reads: CASSQNNSPLHF. DNA for the CDR3: TGTGCCAGCAGCCAGAATAATTCACCCCTCCACTTT.

This rearrangement joins TRBV28 to TRBJ2-7; D is unclear. Germline V gives CDR1 MDHEN, CDR2 SYDVKM. The germline V and J ends were trimmed by 3 bases and 2 bases, with 11 bases remaining between them. The CDR3 contains 14 residues. In DNA, the CDR3 is TGTGCCAGCAGTTTCGTGCTCGAGGCCTACGAGCAGTACTTC. Translating it yields CASSFVLEAYEQYF.

This clone has a single count. The J gene is TRBJ2-5, the V gene TRBV7-2, with 9 bases fitting TRBD2. Unmatched junction bases numbered 6, after V lost 5 bases and J lost 5 bases. CDR1 is SGHTA and CDR2 is FQGNSA in the germline V gene. This CDR3 comprises 14 residues. The CDR3 nucleotides read TGTGCCAGCAGCCCCCTAAGCGGGGGGGAGACCCAGTACTTC. Translating gives CASSPLSGGETQYF. Based on the CDR3 plus reference TRBV7-2 and TRBJ2-5, the full variable domain is GAGVSQSPSNKVTEKGKDVELRCDPISGHTALYWYRQSLGQGLEFLIYFQGNSAPDKSGLPSDRFSAERTGGSVSTLTIQRTQQEDSAVYLCASSPLSGGETQYFGPGTRLLVL.

The gene calls are TRBV7-2 and TRBJ2-2; D is uncertain. With 2 bases removed from V and 0 bases from J, the gap between germline ends came to 13 bases. Germline V gives CDR1 SGHTA, CDR2 FQGNSA. The CDR3 sequence is 17 residues long. The DNA for the CDR3 is TGTGCCAGCAGCTTAACCGCGACAACGTCGAACACCGGGGAGCTGTTTTTT. This translates into CASSLTATTSNTGELFF.

V usage is TRBV4-1 and J usage is TRBJ1-5, with 8 nucleotides matching TRBD1. This CDR3 comprises 16 residues. Germline values: CDR1 MGHRA, CDR2 YSYEKL. J was trimmed by 6 bases and V by 6 bases; bases with no gene match: 13. CDR3 DNA sequence: TGCGCCAGCAGTCAAAGGGGGCAGGGGGCTGGTCAGCCCCAGCATTTT. Protein: CASSQRGQGAGQPQHF.

As concerns this clone: Other nucleotide sequences in the sample specify the same CDR3. This chain connects TRBV15 to TRBJ2-1, with 8 nucleotides matching TRBD1. The CDR3 is 17 amino acids. Germline CDR1 and CDR2: LNHNV and YYDKDF (reference sequence). Unmatched junction bases numbered 12, after V lost 4 bases and J lost 4 bases. CDR3 residues: CATSKLVGQGQYNEQFF. CDR3 in DNA: TGTGCCACCAGCAAACTCGTCGGACAGGGCCAGTACAATGAGCAGTTCTTC.